This paragraph covers one T cell receptor (beta chain) sequence. There is no known antigen for this receptor. Within one base of it there is no much larger clone, and no base qualities were kept. To sequence the TCRbeta CDR3 region, genomic DNA was isolated from the sorted cells. The immunoSEQ Assay was used for sequencing of TCRbeta CDR3 regions. This is the immuneACCESS table as TCRdb keeps it, with only in-frame sequences that have V and J called. A part of the clones is gone; compared with another copy, unresolved V genes explain less than half, and the rest is unexplained. The sample table holds around 80,000 clones, of which roughly nine tenths were seen once. About 0.2% of the sample is taken by the ten largest. In the germline V gene (reference sequence), CDR1 corresponds to GTSNPN and CDR2 to SVGIG. Measured from the cysteine to the phenylalanine, the CDR3 is 9 residues long. Only CDR3 DNA is held: 27 bases, read in frame from base 1.

Patients with autoimmune disease history or receiving systemic immunosuppression were excluded from the trial. Peripheral blood for TCR sequencing was collected from all dose cohorts at baseline, on cycle 4 day 1, and on cycle 7 day 1. The samples were drawn from a first-in-human, open-label, multicenter phase I dose-escalation trial of ivuxolimab. Adults with locally advanced or metastatic melanoma, renal cell carcinoma, hepatocellular carcinoma or head and neck squamous cell carcinoma were enrolled in the trial. CD4+ and CD8+ T cells were sorted separately from peripheral blood before TCR sequencing. The sample originates from a study of OX40 agonist ivuxolimab in advanced cancers. About the investigation overall: Ivuxolimab was an agonistic, fully human IgG2 monoclonal antibody directed against OX40 (CD134), a costimulatory receptor. Partial responses were achieved by three dose-escalation patients, of whom one had hepatocellular carcinoma and two had cutaneous melanoma. The paper reports the monotherapy dose-escalation portion (N of about 54 patients) of the phase I ivuxolimab trial. Prior anti-PD-1, anti-PD-L1 or anti-CTLA-4 therapy was permitted, and less than 45% of dose-escalation patients had received checkpoint inhibitors. Of the roughly 50 dose-escalation patients, hepatocellular carcinoma was present in about 20, melanoma in roughly 15, renal cell carcinoma in 9 and head and neck cancer in 9. The purpose of peripheral TCRbeta sequencing was to test whether ivuxolimab changed TCR sequence diversity and led to clonal T-cell expansion. The dose-escalation cohort was around 84% male with a mean age of roughly 60 years, ranging from about 20 to 85. Intravenous ivuxolimab was administered to patients every 2 weeks at six dose levels: 0.01, 0.1, 0.3, 1.5, 3 and 10 mg/kg.

Study-level results and caveats: At doses from 0.1 to 3.0 mg/kg, clonal expansion was seen in both CD4+ and CD8+ blood T cells between baseline and week 6. Low levels of normalized T-cell clonal expansion were also seen in some nonresponding patients. In partial responders in the 0.1-3.0 mg/kg groups, normalized peripheral clonal expansion was found to be among the lowest, especially among CD8+ T cells. Antigen specificity was not determined for the clonally expanded peripheral T cells. On average, CD8+ T cells showed more expanded clones than CD4+ T cells after ivuxolimab.

The receptor was derived from an adult with an advanced solid tumor such as melanoma, head and neck, liver or kidney cancer. The chain is assembled from TRBV30 and TRBJ1-4; the D gene is possibly TRBD1, with 6 bases matching. This material consisted of CD4+ or CD8+ T cells sorted from blood, taken in a trial of the OX40 agonist ivuxolimab. CDR3 region: CGTVEKLFF. The bases read TGTGGGACAGTAGAAAAACTGTTTTTT.